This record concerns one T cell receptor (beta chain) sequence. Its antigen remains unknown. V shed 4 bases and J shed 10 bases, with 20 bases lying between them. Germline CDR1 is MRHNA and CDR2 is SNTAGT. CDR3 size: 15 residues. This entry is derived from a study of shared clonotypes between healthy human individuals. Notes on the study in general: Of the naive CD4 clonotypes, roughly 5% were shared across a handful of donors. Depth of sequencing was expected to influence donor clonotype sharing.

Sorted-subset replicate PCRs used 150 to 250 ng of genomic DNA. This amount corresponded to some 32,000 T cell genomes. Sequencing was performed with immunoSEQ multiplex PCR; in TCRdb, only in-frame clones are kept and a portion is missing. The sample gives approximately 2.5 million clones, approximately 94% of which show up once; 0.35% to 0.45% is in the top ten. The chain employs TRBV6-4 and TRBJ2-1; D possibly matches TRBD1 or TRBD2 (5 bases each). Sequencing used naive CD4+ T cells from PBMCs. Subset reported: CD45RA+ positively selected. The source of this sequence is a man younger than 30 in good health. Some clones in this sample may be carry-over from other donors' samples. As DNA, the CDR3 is TGTGCCAGCAGTGTTTCCGGGACGGTCCCCGCGGAGCAGTTCTTC. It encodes CASSVSGTVPAEQFF.